This T cell receptor beta chain was identified during a study of blood T cells in healthy people across ages. Study results and limitations: Fewer expanded clones and more diversity marked long-lived versus aged donors. Older age went with lower TCR beta diversity per million T cells, in a roughly linear way.

This clonotype was observed many times. The target antigen is unknown. Germline trimming cut 3 bases from V and 4 bases from J; bases unmatched to any gene: 7. This CDR3 is built from 14 residues. Germline V gene sequence: CDR1 DFQATT, CDR2 SNEGSKA (reference sequence). Each sample used at least 6.5 million PBMCs. Through a sample-barcoded 5' primer and a J-beta primer mix, a second PCR was run for 7 to 11 cycles. Using its own MiXCR run on the 5' RACE reads, TCRdb lists one record per CDR3 protein. This table has about 730,000 distinct CDR3 sequences, roughly 44% appearing once. This sequence joins TRBV20-1 and TRBJ1-1; TRBD1 matches at 8 bases. The clonotype originates from a woman aged 60-75 years in good health. The sequencing input was blood. The CDR3 DNA follows: TGCAGTGCTAGTGGTCGACAGGGGCTCACTGAAGCTTTCTTT. It codes for CSASGRQGLTEAFF.